A selection of T cell receptor beta chains follows, all from one sample in a study of T cell responses to AZD1222 COVID-19 vaccine. Clones were sequenced by immunoSEQ multiplex PCR, and TCRdb holds only the in-frame ones, with some missing. The sample holds roughly 100,000 clones, 88% seen once. The sequenced sample was peripheral blood, obtained on day 0 of AZD1222 vaccination. The receptors originated from an adult in good health. CDR3s include the opening cysteine and the closing phenylalanine or tryptophan. A D gene is named only where the DNA matches it firmly. Size is omitted from some rows. Given values are once, few, many or a class for expanded clones.

len,abundance,j_gene,v_gene,d_gene,CDR3nt,CDR3aa
14,few,TRBJ1-5,TRBV24-1,-,TGTGCCACCAGTGAGCCCGGGTCCGGGCAGCCCCAGCATTTT,CATSEPGSGQPQHF
14,-,TRBJ2-1,TRBV2,-,TGTGCCAGCAGTGAACAGAGCAGATACGGTGAGCAGTTCTTC,CASSEQSRYGEQFF
13,-,TRBJ2-7,TRBV28,-,TGTGCCAGCAGTTTTAAAAGCTCCTACGAGCAGTACTTC,CASSFKSSYEQYF
13,-,TRBJ1-1,TRBV7-8,-,TGTGCCAGCAGCTCCGTGTTGGGCACTGAAGCTTTCTTT,CASSSVLGTEAFF
13,-,TRBJ1-1,TRBV29-1,-,TGCAGCGCCCGACGCGCTGTGAACACTGAAGCTTTCTTT,CSARRAVNTEAFF
18,once,TRBJ2-2,TRBV7-9,TRBD1,TGTGCCAGCAGCTCCCCGAAGGGGACAGGGGGAAACACCGGGGAGCTGTTTTTT,CASSSPKGTGGNTGELFF
12,-,TRBJ2-2,TRBV28,-,TGTGCCACCTACAGGGTCACCGGGGAGCTGTTTTTT,CATYRVTGELFF
14,-,TRBJ1-4,TRBV7-8,-,TGTGCCAGCAGCCCTACAGAAATTAATGAAAAACTGTTTTTT,CASSPTEINEKLFF
15,-,TRBJ2-1,TRBV6-2/TRBV6-3,-,TGTGCCAGCAGTAACTCCGGACGGTCCCTCAATGAGCAGTTCTTC,CASSNSGRSLNEQFF
16,few,TRBJ2-2,TRBV18,-,TGTGCCAGCTCACTCGGGGGAATATTGAACACCGGGGAGCTGTTTTTT,CASSLGGILNTGELFF
15,-,TRBJ2-1,TRBV9,TRBD1,TGTGCCAGCAGCGTCGGGACAGGGACCTACAATGAGCAGTTCTTC,CASSVGTGTYNEQFF
18,-,TRBJ2-1,TRBV7-2,TRBD1,TGTGCCAGCAGCTTAGCCCCTCGGACAGGGCCCCGGCTGAATGAGCAGTTCTTC,CASSLAPRTGPRLNEQFF
13,-,TRBJ2-7,TRBV19,-,TGTGCCAGTAGTATCGGCAGAGCCTACGAGCAGTACTTC,CASSIGRAYEQYF
14,-,TRBJ2-3,TRBV6-5,-,TGTGCCAGCAGTTACGAACTAGAGGCAGATACGCAGTATTTT,CASSYELEADTQYF
14,-,TRBJ2-7,TRBV10-1,TRBD2,TGCGCCAGCAGTGAGGGGACTACCTTCTACGAGCAGTACTTC,CASSEGTTFYEQYF
15,-,TRBJ2-1,TRBV6-1,-,TGTGCCAGCAGTGAAGTGGGCCTCCGGGGCGATGAGCAGTTCTTC,CASSEVGLRGDEQFF